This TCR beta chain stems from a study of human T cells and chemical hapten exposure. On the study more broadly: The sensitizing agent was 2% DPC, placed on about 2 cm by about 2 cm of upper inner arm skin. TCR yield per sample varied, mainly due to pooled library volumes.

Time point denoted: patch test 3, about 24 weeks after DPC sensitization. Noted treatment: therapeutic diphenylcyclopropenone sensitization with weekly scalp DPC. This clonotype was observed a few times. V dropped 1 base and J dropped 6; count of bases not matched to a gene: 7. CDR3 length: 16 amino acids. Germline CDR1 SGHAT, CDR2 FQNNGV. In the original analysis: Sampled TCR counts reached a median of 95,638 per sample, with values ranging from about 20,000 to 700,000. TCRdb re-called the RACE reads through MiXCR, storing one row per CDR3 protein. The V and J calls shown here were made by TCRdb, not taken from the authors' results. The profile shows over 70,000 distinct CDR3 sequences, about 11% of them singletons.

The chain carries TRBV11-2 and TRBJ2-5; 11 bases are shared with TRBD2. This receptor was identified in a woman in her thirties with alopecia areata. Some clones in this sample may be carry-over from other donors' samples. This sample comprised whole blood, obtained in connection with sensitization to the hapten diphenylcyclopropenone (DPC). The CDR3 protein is CASSLGRTSGRQTQYF. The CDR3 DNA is TGTGCCAGCAGCTTAGGAAGGACTAGCGGGCGACAGACCCAGTACTTC.